This TCR beta chain was sequenced for a study of tissue T cells after allogeneic stem cell transplantation. Whole-study results and caveats: Motif-based clustering found tissue-specific repertoire signatures shared across patients, though few clones were shared.

Repertoires were generated with immunoSEQ multiplex PCR, while TCRdb's copy carries only in-frame clones and drops some. The sample shows some 22,000 clones, approximately 69% of them seen only once. With 0 bases clipped from V and 0 bases from J, the junction kept 2 bases outside the gene matches. The CDR3 totals 16 residues. CDR1 and CDR2 (germline): LGHNA, YNLKQL (reference sequence). About this clone itself: The antigen remains undetermined. The gene names here belong to mouse. The observed sequence ends 1 residue before the CDR3 terminus, with the missing tail filled in from the germline J gene. Distinct nucleotide sequences in the sample also encode this CDR3.

V usage is TRBV5 and J usage is TRBJ2-5; 8 positions agree with TRBD2. This clonotype was obtained from a female BALB/c mouse in good health. Strain haplotype (MHC): H2-d. The sample taken for sequencing was blood. The covered CDR3 bases are TGTGCCAGCAGCCAAGAAACTGGGGGTAACCAAGACACCCAGTAC. Amino acids: CASSQETGGNQDTQY. The CDR3 as a whole reads CASSQETGGNQDTQYF.